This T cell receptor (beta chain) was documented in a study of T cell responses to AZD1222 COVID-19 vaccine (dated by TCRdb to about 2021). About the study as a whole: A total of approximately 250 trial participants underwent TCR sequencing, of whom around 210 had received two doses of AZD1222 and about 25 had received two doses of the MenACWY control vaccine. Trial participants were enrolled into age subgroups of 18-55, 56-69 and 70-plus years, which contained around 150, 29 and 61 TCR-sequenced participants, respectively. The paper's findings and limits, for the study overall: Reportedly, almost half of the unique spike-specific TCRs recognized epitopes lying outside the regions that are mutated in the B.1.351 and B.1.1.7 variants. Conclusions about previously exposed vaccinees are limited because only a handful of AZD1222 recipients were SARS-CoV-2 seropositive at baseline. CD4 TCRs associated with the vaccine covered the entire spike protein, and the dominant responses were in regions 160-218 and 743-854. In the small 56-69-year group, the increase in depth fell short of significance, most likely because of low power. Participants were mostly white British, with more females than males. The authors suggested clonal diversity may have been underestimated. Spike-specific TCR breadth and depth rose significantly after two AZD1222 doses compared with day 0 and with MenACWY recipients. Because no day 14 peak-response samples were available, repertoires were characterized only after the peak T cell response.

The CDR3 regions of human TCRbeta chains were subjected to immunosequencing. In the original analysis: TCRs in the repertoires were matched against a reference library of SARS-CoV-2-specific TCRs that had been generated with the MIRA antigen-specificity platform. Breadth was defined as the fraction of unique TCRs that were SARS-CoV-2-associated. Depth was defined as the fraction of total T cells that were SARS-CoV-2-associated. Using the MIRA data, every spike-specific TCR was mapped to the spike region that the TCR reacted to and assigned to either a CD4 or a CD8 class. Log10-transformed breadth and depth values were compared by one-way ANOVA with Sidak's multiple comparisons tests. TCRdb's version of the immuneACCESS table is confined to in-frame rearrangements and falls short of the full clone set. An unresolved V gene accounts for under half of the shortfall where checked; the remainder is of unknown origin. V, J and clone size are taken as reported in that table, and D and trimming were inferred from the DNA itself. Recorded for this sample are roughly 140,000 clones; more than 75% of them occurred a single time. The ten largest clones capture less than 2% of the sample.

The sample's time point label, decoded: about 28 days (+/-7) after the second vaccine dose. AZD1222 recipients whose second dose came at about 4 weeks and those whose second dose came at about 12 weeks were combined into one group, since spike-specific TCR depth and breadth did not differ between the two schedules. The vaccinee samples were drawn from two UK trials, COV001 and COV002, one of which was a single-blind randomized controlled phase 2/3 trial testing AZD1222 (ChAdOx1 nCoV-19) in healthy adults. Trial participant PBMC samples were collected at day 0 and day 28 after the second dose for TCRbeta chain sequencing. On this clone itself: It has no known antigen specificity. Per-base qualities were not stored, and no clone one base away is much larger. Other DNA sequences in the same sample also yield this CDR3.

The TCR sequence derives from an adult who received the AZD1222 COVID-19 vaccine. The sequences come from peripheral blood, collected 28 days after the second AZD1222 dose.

The nucleotides are TGTGCCAGCAGCTTAACGGGAGGGGACGAGCAGTACTTC. Protein translation: CASSLTGGDEQYF. This chain is built from TRBV7-3 and TRBJ2-7; 7 nucleotides in the junction match TRBD2. The junction shows trimming of 0 bases on V and 5 bases on J, and the gene matches do not reach 1 base of it. Based on the germline V gene, the CDR1 and CDR2 sequences are SGHTA and FQGTGA. The CDR3 goes from the cysteine to the phenylalanine over 13 residues. The DNA shown is the 39-base CDR3, in frame from base 1. The CDR3 plus the reference TRBV7-3 and TRBJ2-7 genes for the other parts give the full variable domain: GAGVSQTPSNKVTEKGKYVELRCDPISGHTALYWYRQSLGQGPEFLIYFQGTGAADDSGLPNDRFFAVRPEGSVSTLKIQRTERGDSAVYLCASSLTGGDEQYFGPGTRLTVT.